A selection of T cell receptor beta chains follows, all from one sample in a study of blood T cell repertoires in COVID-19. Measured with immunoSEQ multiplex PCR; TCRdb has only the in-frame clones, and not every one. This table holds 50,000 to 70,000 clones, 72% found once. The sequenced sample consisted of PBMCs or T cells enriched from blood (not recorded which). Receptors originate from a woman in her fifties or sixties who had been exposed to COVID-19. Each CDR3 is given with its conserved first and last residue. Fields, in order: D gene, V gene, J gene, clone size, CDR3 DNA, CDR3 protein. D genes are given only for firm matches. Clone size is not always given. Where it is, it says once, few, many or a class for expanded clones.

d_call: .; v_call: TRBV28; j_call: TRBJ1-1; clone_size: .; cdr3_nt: TGTGCCAGCAGTTTCGGGTCCGCTGGAGCTTTCTTT; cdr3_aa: CASSFGSAGAFF
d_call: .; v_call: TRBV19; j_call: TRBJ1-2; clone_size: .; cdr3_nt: TGTGCCAGTACCCCGGGGGGCATCTATGGCTACACCTTC; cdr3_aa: CASTPGGIYGYTF
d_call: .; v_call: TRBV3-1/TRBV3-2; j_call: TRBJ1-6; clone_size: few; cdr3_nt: TGTGCCAGCAGCCCAAGTCGACAGCCTAATTCACCCCTCCACTTT; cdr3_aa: CASSPSRQPNSPLHF
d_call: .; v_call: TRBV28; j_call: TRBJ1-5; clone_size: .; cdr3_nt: TGTGCCAGCAGCGGGGACTCTTTGGGGAATCAGCCCCAGCATTTT; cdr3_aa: CASSGDSLGNQPQHF
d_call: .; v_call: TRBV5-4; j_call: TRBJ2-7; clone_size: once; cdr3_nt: TGTGCCAGCAGCCTACCCCCATCCTACGAGCAGTACTTC; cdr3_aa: CASSLPPSYEQYF
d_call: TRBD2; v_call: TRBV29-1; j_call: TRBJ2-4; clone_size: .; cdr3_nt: TGCAGCGTTCGGACTAGCGGGAGGGACATTCAGTACTTC; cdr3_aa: CSVRTSGRDIQYF
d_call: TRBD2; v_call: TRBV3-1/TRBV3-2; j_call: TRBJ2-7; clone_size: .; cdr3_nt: TGTGCCAGCAGCCAACCGGGACTACCCTACGAGCAGTACTTC; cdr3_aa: CASSQPGLPYEQYF
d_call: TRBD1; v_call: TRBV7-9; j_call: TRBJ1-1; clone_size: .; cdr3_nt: TGTGCCAGCAGCTTAGACCCAGGGGGGACTGAAGCTTTCTTT; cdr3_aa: CASSLDPGGTEAFF
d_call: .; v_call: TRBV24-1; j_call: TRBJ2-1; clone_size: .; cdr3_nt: TGTGCCACCAGTGTAAGGGGGAGGGCCGATGAGCAGTTCTTC; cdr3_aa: CATSVRGRADEQFF
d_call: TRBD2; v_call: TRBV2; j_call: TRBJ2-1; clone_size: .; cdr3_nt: TGTGCCAGCCAGGAGGTGGGAGGGGATGAGCAGTTCTTC; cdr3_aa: CASQEVGGDEQFF
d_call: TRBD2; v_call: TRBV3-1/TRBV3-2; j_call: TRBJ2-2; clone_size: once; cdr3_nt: TGTGCCAGCAGCCGACGGCGGGGGGGGAGCACCGGGGAGCTGTTTTTT; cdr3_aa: CASSRRRGGSTGELFF
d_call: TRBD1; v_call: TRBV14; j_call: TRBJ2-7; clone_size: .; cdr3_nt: TGTGCCAGCAGCCTACAGTGGACAGGGGGCGAAGAGCAGTACTTC; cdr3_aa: CASSLQWTGGEEQYF